Following are 19 T cell receptor beta chains from one sample sequenced in a study of blood T cell repertoires in COVID-19. Profiled with immunoSEQ multiplex PCR; TCRdb holds only in-frame clones, not every one. The sample yields 200,000 to 250,000 clones, around 88% seen once. What was sequenced was PBMCs or T cells enriched from blood (not recorded which). These receptors all come from a woman aged 45-65 years with acute COVID-19.

V and J are TRBV27 and TRBJ2-5; perhaps TRBD1 as D (5 bases). Germline-derived CDR1 and CDR2 are MNHEY and SMNVEV (reference sequence). V lost 6 bases, J lost 5 bases, and 16 bases lay in between. This CDR3 is built from 14 residues. The chain's CDR3 is CASSRGYGAETQYF. The CDR3 nucleotides read TGTGCCAGCAGCCGAGGTTATGGGGCGGAGACCCAGTACTTC.

The chain recombines TRBV30 with TRBJ2-7; maybe TRBD2 (5 bases). Between the trimmed V and J ends, which lost 0 bases and 2 bases, there was a span of 14 bases. This CDR3 has 15 amino acids. Germline loops: CDR1 GTSNPN, CDR2 SVGIG (reference sequence). The CDR3 sequence: CAWSVGWEITYEQYF. Here the CDR3 DNA reads TGTGCCTGGAGTGTTGGGTGGGAGATAACCTACGAGCAGTACTTC.

This chain connects TRBV28 to TRBJ2-1, with 8 positions matching TRBD2. Germline V gives CDR1 MDHEN, CDR2 SYDVKM. With V trimmed by 3 bases and J by 6 bases, 7 bases remained unmatched. The CDR3 sequence is 15 residues long. The CDR3 is CASSFRGLVSNEQFF. In nucleotides, the CDR3 is TGTGCCAGCAGTTTTAGGGGACTAGTAAGCAATGAGCAGTTCTTC.

The gene calls are TRBV5-1 and TRBJ1-6; the match to TRBD1 covers 10 bases. The CDR3 extends over 15 amino acids. V lost 2 bases to trimming and J lost 9 bases; unmatched junction nucleotides: 5. CDR1 is SGHRS, CDR2 YFSETQ, per germline. Here the CDR3 reads CASSFDRGPGSPLHF. CDR3 in DNA: TGCGCCAGCAGCTTCGACAGGGGGCCTGGTTCACCCCTCCACTTT.

The chain is built from TRBV6-5 and TRBJ1-5, with a possible D match to TRBD1 (5 bases). CDR3 length: 15 residues. The V and J ends lost 5 bases and 2 bases respectively, with 13 bases between them. Germline lookup yields CDR1 MNHEY and CDR2 SVGAGI. CDR3 loop: CASSLDKVGNQPQHF. DNA of the CDR3: TGTGCCAGCAGTCTGGACAAAGTGGGCAATCAGCCCCAGCATTTT.

This clone has just one count. This chain uses TRBV21-1 with TRBJ2-3; the DNA was not used to check the table's D call, TRBD1. TRBV21-1 is shown as a pseudogene. The CDR3 is made up of 18 amino acids. The CDR3 here is CASSKDGDKGSSTDTQYF. CDR3 bases: TGTGCCAGCAGCAAAGATGGTGACAAGGGGTCTAGCACAGATACGCAGTATTTT.

The chain couples TRBV6-8 to TRBJ2-5, with 12 bases that match TRBD1. The V and J ends lost 6 bases and 5 bases, in that order; junction bases with no gene match: 7. Germline values: CDR1 MNHGY, CDR2 SAAAGT. The CDR3 extends over 15 amino acids. CDR3 sequence reads: CASSTGTGGGETQYF. In DNA, the CDR3 is TGTGCCAGCAGCACGGGGACAGGGGGCGGTGAGACCCAGTACTTC.

This chain links TRBV6-4 with TRBJ1-1, with 8 bases identical to TRBD1. V gave up 6 bases and J gave up 4 bases; unmatched junction bases: 7. Germline loops: CDR1 MRHNA, CDR2 SNTAGT. This CDR3 has 14 amino acids. The CDR3 DNA reads as TGTGCCAGCAGGCCGACAGGGGCGGCCACTGAAGCTTTCTTT. It encodes CASRPTGAATEAFF.

The chain employs TRBV5-1 and TRBJ2-1, with D unresolved. CDR3 length: 14 amino acids. Trimming stripped 0 bases from V and 9 bases from J, with 13 bases between. Germline CDR1 reads SGHRS; CDR2 reads YFSETQ. The CDR3 here is CASSLGHQDIEQFF. For the CDR3, the DNA is TGCGCCAGCAGCTTGGGACACCAAGATATTGAGCAGTTCTTC.

The chain uses TRBV5-6 and TRBJ1-5, with TRBD1 matching 8 bases. Germline V lookup: CDR1 SGHDT, CDR2 YYEEEE. The CDR3 runs 14 residues. Trimming at V came to 4 bases and at J to 7 bases, leaving 7 bases not matched to a gene. For the CDR3, the DNA is TGTGCCAGCAGCCCCAGGGGGCGGTGGCAGCCCCAGCATTTT. It specifies CASSPRGRWQPQHF.

The chain couples TRBV7-6 to TRBJ1-2; 10 bases fit TRBD1. V dropped 4 bases and J dropped 1; count of bases not matched to a gene: 9. The germline V gene has CDR1 SGHVS and CDR2 FNYEAQ. The CDR3 has 17 amino acids. The CDR3 is CASSSHGQGDFNYGYTF. The CDR3 DNA reads as TGTGCCAGCAGCTCCCATGGACAGGGGGATTTTAACTATGGCTACACCTTC.

The chain couples TRBV10-3 to TRBJ2-7; 11 bases line up with TRBD2. Germline CDR1 ENHRY, CDR2 SYGVKD. This CDR3 is 17 amino acids long. Trimming cost V 0 bases and J 0 bases; bases outside gene matches: 4. CDR3 DNA: TGTGCCATCAGTGAGTCGACTAGCGGGATGCCCTCCTACGAGCAGTACTTC. It translates to CAISESTSGMPSYEQYF.

The genes are TRBV6-5 and TRBJ2-2; 7 nucleotides align to TRBD1. The CDR3 covers 14 residues. Germline V lookup: CDR1 MNHEY, CDR2 SVGAGI. The ends lost 4 bases at V and 3 bases at J; junction bases unmatched: 2. CDR3 amino acids: CASSFQGDTGELFF. CDR3 sequence (DNA): TGTGCCAGCAGTTTCCAGGGGGACACCGGGGAGCTGTTTTTT.

This clone was seen a handful of times. The CDR3 DNA follows: TGTGCCAGTAGTATTGTTCCCGGTAGCTATGGCTACACCTTC. Its translation is CASSIVPGSYGYTF. V gene TRBV19 combines with J gene TRBJ1-2; D ambiguous. Between the trimmed V and J ends, which lost 3 bases and 4 bases, there was a span of 12 bases. From germline, CDR1 is LNHDA and CDR2 SQIVND (reference sequence). The CDR3 is made up of 14 amino acids.

The chain links TRBV6-5 to TRBJ1-2, with 12 bases aligning to TRBD1. The germline CDR1 and CDR2 sequences are MNHEY and SVGAGI. After removal of 5 bases from V and 2 bases from J, the junction contained 3 bases not matched to a gene. The CDR3 length is 15 residues. CDR3: CASSPGTGGNYGYTF. The CDR3 DNA is TGTGCCAGCAGTCCCGGGACAGGGGGCAACTATGGCTACACCTTC.

This chain uses TRBV28 with TRBJ1-4, with D possibly TRBD1 on 6 matching bases. CDR1 is MDHEN and CDR2 is SYDVKM in the germline V gene. With 6 bases removed from V and 6 bases from J, the gap between germline ends came to 8 bases. The CDR3 has 12 amino acids. The CDR3 DNA reads as TGTGCCAGCAGCCGGACAGATGAAAAACTGTTTTTT. It encodes CASSRTDEKLFF.

The chain is built from TRBV4-1 and TRBJ2-7; 14 bases fit TRBD2. The CDR3 contains 15 residues. J gave up 12 bases and V 0 bases, and 7 bases lay outside the gene matches. CDR1 and CDR2 (germline): MGHRA, YSYEKL. This CDR3 reads CASSQDVMGTSGRYF. CDR3 sequence (DNA): TGCGCCAGCAGCCAAGATGTGATGGGGACTAGCGGGAGGTACTTC.

This clone was recorded only once. The rearrangement links TRBV5-1 to TRBJ1-1; D not resolved. Germline V gives CDR1 SGHRS, CDR2 YFSETQ. Trimming shortened V by 1 base and J by 0 bases, and 7 bases separated the two germline ends. The CDR3 length is 14 residues. The CDR3 spells CASSLQILNTEAFF. In DNA form, the CDR3 reads TGCGCCAGCAGCTTGCAGATCTTGAACACTGAAGCTTTCTTT.

The chain employs TRBV6-2 or TRBV6-3 and TRBJ1-2; D is ambiguous. CDR3 length: 15 amino acids. The germline gives CDR1 MNHEY, CDR2 SVGEGT. V was shortened by 2 bases and J by 4 bases, with 14 bases between the two germline ends. CDR3: CASSYHSSPLYGYTF. The CDR3 coding sequence is TGTGCCAGCAGTTACCATAGTTCGCCCCTCTATGGCTACACCTTC.